These 15 T cell receptor beta chains were all obtained from the same sample, sequenced in a study of blood T cell repertoires in COVID-19. Some clones are missing from TCRdb's copy, which holds only in-frame ones; the method was immunoSEQ multiplex PCR. The sample consists of a few hundred thousand clones, about 91% of them appearing once. The sequenced material came from peripheral blood. The receptor set was obtained from a woman between 50 and 59 years old with COVID-19, enrolled during active disease.

The chain uses TRBV5-6 and TRBJ2-1; tentative D call: TRBD1 (5 bases). V shed 6 bases and J shed 0 bases, with 19 bases lying between them. This CDR3 spans 17 amino acids. Germline CDR1 and CDR2: SGHDT and YYEEEE. In nucleotides, the CDR3 is TGTGCCAGCACCCCCAGACCTGGGGCAGGCTCCTACAATGAGCAGTTCTTC. The encoded protein is CASTPRPGAGSYNEQFF.

The V call is TRBV7-9, the J call TRBJ1-3; D possibly corresponds to TRBD1 (6 bases). Between the trimmed V and J ends, which lost 2 bases and 8 bases, there was a span of 13 bases. This CDR3 is built from 14 residues. The germline V gene encodes CDR1 SEHNR and CDR2 FQNEAQ (reference sequence). The CDR3 here is CASSLRPGVDTIYF. CDR3 DNA sequence: TGTGCCAGCAGCTTAAGGCCAGGGGTGGACACCATATATTTT.

The rearrangement joins TRBV30 to TRBJ1-2, with D perhaps matching TRBD1 (5 bases). Trimming shortened V by 3 bases and J by 7 bases, and 21 bases separated the two germline ends. This CDR3 is built from 15 residues. CDR1 is GTSNPN, CDR2 SVGIG, per germline (reference sequence). The CDR3 sequence: CAWSGQGSSWSGYTF. The CDR3 nucleotides are TGTGCCTGGAGCGGTCAGGGTTCATCTTGGAGTGGCTACACCTTC.

This chain connects TRBV6-5 to TRBJ2-5, with 8 nucleotides matching TRBD2. The CDR3 runs to 13 residues. The germline gives CDR1 MNHEY, CDR2 SVGAGI. After removal of 7 bases from V and 4 bases from J, the junction contained 5 bases not matched to a gene. Here the CDR3 DNA reads TGTGCCAGCACCGTAAGCGGGGGAGAGACCCAGTACTTC. Translated, it gives CASTVSGGETQYF.

V usage is TRBV5-4 and J usage is TRBJ2-2; weak D call: TRBD2 (5 bases). The V gene lost 2 bases and the J gene lost 7 bases, with 12 bases spanning the gap. Germline V CDR1 and CDR2: SGHNT, YYREEE (reference sequence). The CDR3 extends over 14 amino acids. In nucleotides, the CDR3 is TGTGCCAGCAGCTTTGACTACCCCGGCGGGGAGCTGTTTTTT. Translating gives CASSFDYPGGELFF.

J is TRBJ2-2 and V is TRBV3-1 (or the pseudogene TRBV3-2); D not resolved. The ends were cut back, 5 bases at V and 3 bases at J, with 10 bases in the middle. The germline CDR1 and CDR2 sequences are LGHDT and YNNKEL (reference sequence). The CDR3 runs 14 residues. CDR3 loop: CASSVTVYTGELFF. CDR3 DNA sequence: TGTGCCAGCAGCGTTACAGTTTACACCGGGGAGCTGTTTTTT.

Remarks on this clone: Sequence at one end of the junction differs from germline and may be a read error. The chain is built from TRBV19 and TRBJ2-2, with 7 bases that match TRBD2. CDR1 is LNHDA and CDR2 is SQIVND in the germline V gene (reference sequence). CDR3 size: 15 residues. The CDR3 protein is CASRIAGANTGELFF. The CDR3 DNA follows: TGTGCCAGTAGGATAGCGGGTGCGAACACCGGGGAGCTGTTTTTT.

The rearrangement uses TRBV7-9 and TRBJ2-1; TRBD2 matches 11 bases. CDR1 and CDR2 from the germline V gene are SEHNR and FQNEAQ (reference sequence). The CDR3 length is 15 residues. Losses at the gene ends were 3 bases for V and 6 bases for J; bases not matched to a gene: 4. The CDR3 nucleotides read TGTGCCAGCAGCTTCTTAGCGGGGGGGACCAATGAGCAGTTCTTC. Residues: CASSFLAGGTNEQFF.

A few counts support this clone. The chain joins TRBV5-6 to TRBJ1-2; D is ambiguous. In germline, CDR1 is SGHDT, CDR2 YYEEEE. The length of the CDR3 is 13 residues. V shed 6 bases and J shed 6 bases, with 15 bases lying between them. The CDR3 is CASTPRISDGYTF. CDR3 sequence (DNA): TGTGCCAGCACCCCACGGATAAGCGATGGCTACACCTTC.

The rearrangement links TRBV5-8 to TRBJ2-7; the match to TRBD1 covers 7 bases. CDR1 and CDR2 (germline): SGHTS, YDEGEE. The CDR3 length is 15 residues. The V segment lost 4 bases and the J segment 7 bases; nucleotides outside the gene matches: 14. The CDR3 reads CASSPFRDRMDEQYF. CDR3 DNA sequence: TGTGCCAGCAGCCCCTTCCGGGACAGAATGGATGAGCAGTACTTC.

The rearrangement uses TRBV7-9 and TRBJ2-7; D perhaps matches TRBD1 (6 bases). Germline CDR1 and CDR2: SEHNR and FQNEAQ (reference sequence). Trimming took off 3 bases at V and 5 bases at J, with 11 bases between the two ends. The CDR3 runs 13 residues. This chain's CDR3 is CASSFNRANEQYF. The DNA of the CDR3 is TGTGCCAGCAGCTTTAACAGGGCCAACGAGCAGTACTTC. The full variable domain, completed using reference TRBV7-9 and TRBJ2-7, is DTGVSQNPRHKITKRGQNVTFRCDPISEHNRLYWYRQTLGQGPEFLTYFQNEAQLEKSRLLSDRFSAERPKGSFSTLEIQRTEQGDSAMYLCASSFNRANEQYFGPGTRLTVT.

The genes are TRBV10-3 and TRBJ2-4; D unresolved. CDR3 length equals 14 residues. V was pared by 0 bases and J by 0 bases, with 3 bases between. Germline CDR1 reads ENHRY; CDR2 reads SYGVKD. The CDR3 region is CAISESLAKNIQYF. In DNA, the CDR3 is TGTGCCATCAGTGAGTCCCTAGCCAAAAACATTCAGTACTTC.

The CDR3, as DNA: TGCGCCAGCATGAAACGGGGAGAGAACACTGAAGCTTTCTTT. Protein sequence: CASMKRGENTEAFF. The genes are TRBV5-1 and TRBJ1-1, with D uncertain. The CDR3 totals 14 residues. The germline gives CDR1 SGHRS, CDR2 YFSETQ. Trimming pared 6 bases from V and 1 base from J, leaving 13 bases between.

This clone showed up just a few times. The V gene is TRBV3-1 (or the pseudogene TRBV3-2), the J gene TRBJ2-2, with D possibly matching TRBD2 (6 bases). The CDR3 has 16 amino acids. Germline CDR1 is LGHDT and CDR2 is YNNKEL (reference sequence). V was clipped by 1 base and J by 6 bases, with 15 bases between them. The CDR3 DNA is TGTGCCAGCAGCCAAGGGCTAGCGCTCGAAGCCGGGGAGCTGTTTTTT. Translated: CASSQGLALEAGELFF.

The rearrangement uses TRBV6-5 and TRBJ1-3; TRBD1 matches at 9 bases. The CDR3 sequence is 15 residues long. The V gene's germline CDR1 is MNHEY and CDR2 SVGAGI. V gave up 5 bases and J gave up 6 bases; unmatched junction bases: 8. CDR3 sequence (DNA): TGTGCCAGCAGTCGAGACAGGGGGGGTAAAAACACCATATATTTT. It is translated as CASSRDRGGKNTIYF.